This T cell receptor beta chain emerged from a study of T cell changes during pregnancy in multiple sclerosis. Produced via immunoSEQ multiplex PCR; TCRdb's table is partial and in-frame only. Seen here are tens of thousands of clones, 80% to 95% observed once, and the top ten hold 1.5% to 2%. V was trimmed by 6 bases and J by 0 bases, leaving 9 bases between them. The CDR3 spans 13 residues. CDR1 KGHSH and CDR2 LQKENI come from the germline V gene. The chain has TRBV18 and TRBJ2-7; no reliable D call. The receptor was derived from a female donor in good health, enrolled as a control in a pregnancy study. The source material was peripheral blood, sampled in the first trimester of pregnancy. CDR3 nucleotide sequence: TGTGCCAGCTCGGAAAGGAGCTCCTACGAGCAGTACTTC. Translated, it gives CASSERSSYEQYF.